This T cell receptor (beta chain) originates from a study of OX40 agonist ivuxolimab in advanced cancers. As for this clone: No antigen is known for it.

Findings and caveats of the study: There were, on average, more expanded clones in CD8+ T cells than in CD4+.

The assay was immunoSEQ multiplex PCR, and TCRdb's table has in-frame clones only and misses some. The sample yields tens of thousands of clones, about 88% seen once. This CDR3 has 16 amino acids. CDR1 is MGHRA and CDR2 is YSYEKL in the germline V gene. The V end lost 1 base, the J end lost 2 bases, and 14 bases lay between the germline ends. The sequence was obtained from an adult with an advanced solid tumor such as melanoma, head and neck, liver or kidney cancer. The specimen was CD4+ or CD8+ T cells sorted from blood, collected in a trial of the OX40 agonist ivuxolimab. The rearrangement joins TRBV4-1 to TRBJ1-2, with D possibly TRBD1 on 5 matching bases. CDR3 region: CASSQVPGRANYGYTF. CDR3 nucleotides: TGCGCCAGCAGCCAAGTTCCGGGGCGAGCCAACTATGGCTACACCTTC.